The rows below give T cell receptor beta chains drawn from one sample of a study of control samples from healthy donors and cancer patients. Here immunoSEQ multiplex PCR was the method, and the copy in TCRdb shows in-frame clones only, minus some. The sample holds around 120,000 clones, around nine tenths seen once. Sequencing was done on a sample of blood. These receptors were obtained from a man in his forties in good health. Each CDR3 is given with its conserved first and last residue. Fields, in order: clone size, V gene, J gene, D gene, CDR3 DNA, CDR3 protein. The D gene is left open where the match is weak. Rows may omit the clone size; those that give it use once, few, many or a size class.

.	TRBV7-9	TRBJ2-1	TRBD2	TGTGCCAGCAGCTTAGTGAGCGGGGGGCCGGGTAATGAGCAGTTCTTC	CASSLVSGGPGNEQFF
.	TRBV6-6	TRBJ1-5	TRBD1	TGTGCCAGCAGTTACCGGGACAGGGGAAGCAATCAGCCCCAGCATTTT	CASSYRDRGSNQPQHF
.	TRBV7-9	TRBJ1-1	TRBD1	TGTGCCAGCATTGACAGGGGACTGAACACTGAAGCTTTCTTT	CASIDRGLNTEAFF
.	TRBV9	TRBJ2-5	TRBD2	TGTGCCAGCAGCGTAGCGGGAGCGGGGGGGCGAGAGACCCAGTACTTC	CASSVAGAGGRETQYF
.	TRBV12-3/TRBV12-4	TRBJ2-1	.	TGTGCCAGCACCTATGGGACAGAGCAGTTCTTC	CASTYGTEQFF
.	TRBV29-1	TRBJ2-1	TRBD1	TGCAGCGTTGACGGCCAGACGGGACAGGGCTTCAATGAGCAGTTCTTC	CSVDGQTGQGFNEQFF
.	TRBV18	TRBJ1-5	.	TGTGCCAGCTCCTCCGGGGGGAATGAGCCCCAGCATTTT	CASSSGGNEPQHF
.	TRBV2	TRBJ2-3	.	TGTGCCCGCGAGTTTGCCACGGCGCAGTATTTT	CAREFATAQYF
.	TRBV5-6	TRBJ2-5	.	TGTGCCAGCAGCGGGGAGACCCAGTACTTC	CASSGETQYF
.	TRBV30	TRBJ1-2	TRBD1	TGTGCCTGCCACAGGGGAGGCTACACCTTC	CACHRGGYTF
.	TRBV6-4	TRBJ2-5	.	TGTGCCAGCAGTGTACGGCCACAAGAGACCCAGTACTTC	CASSVRPQETQYF
once	TRBV10-3	TRBJ2-7	TRBD1	TGTGCCATTACCCCAGGACAGGGGTCTTCCTACGAGCAGTACTTC	CAITPGQGSSYEQYF
.	TRBV7-2	TRBJ2-7	TRBD1	TGTGCCAGCAGCCCTTGGACAGGGGGCCCCTACGAGCAGTACTTC	CASSPWTGGPYEQYF
.	TRBV30	TRBJ1-4	.	TGTGCCTGGAGTTCCCGCGGGGCAAGTGAGATTGTGCTGTTTTTT	CAWSSRGASEIVLFF
.	TRBV6-6	TRBJ1-2	.	TGTGCCAGCAGGACGGGGAACTATGGCTACACCTTC	CASRTGNYGYTF
.	TRBV11-3	TRBJ2-7	.	TGTGCCAGCAGCTTCGGGGACGTCTACGAGCAGTACTTC	CASSFGDVYEQYF
.	TRBV5-6	TRBJ1-6	.	TGTGCCAGCAGCTTGACCCATTTTAATTCACCCCTCCACTTT	CASSLTHFNSPLHF
.	TRBV5-1	TRBJ1-2	TRBD1	TGCGCCAGCCGACAGGGGAACTATGGCTACACCTTC	CASRQGNYGYTF
once	TRBV12-3/TRBV12-4	TRBJ1-2	TRBD1	TGTGCCAGCACCAAGACAGGGAGCGGCTACACCTTC	CASTKTGSGYTF
once	TRBV30	TRBJ2-1	.	TGTGCCTGGAGTGTAGGGGTTCCTTACAATGAGCAGTTCTTC	CAWSVGVPYNEQFF
few	TRBV2	TRBJ1-2	.	TGTGCCAGCAGTGTGGGAACTTCCTATGGCTACACCTTC	CASSVGTSYGYTF
.	TRBV5-1	TRBJ2-7	.	TGCGCCAGCAGCCGGGGGCACGGTCCCAACTACGAGCAGTACTTC	CASSRGHGPNYEQYF
once	TRBV10-1	TRBJ1-3	.	TGCGCCAGCAGTGAAGAAGGGAGGGGAAACACCATATATTTT	CASSEEGRGNTIYF
once	TRBV10-2	TRBJ2-3	TRBD2	TGCGCCAGCAGTGATGCGGGGGGGCCCACAGATACGCAGTATTTT	CASSDAGGPTDTQYF
once	TRBV7-9	TRBJ2-3	.	TGTGCCAGCAGCTTAGCTGAGGGAGGGGGAGATACGCAGTATTTT	CASSLAEGGGDTQYF
.	TRBV18	TRBJ1-2	.	TGTGCCAGCTCACCACCGAGTCTTGTGACAGGAGTTAACTATGGCTACACCTTC	CASSPPSLVTGVNYGYTF
.	TRBV5-4	TRBJ2-5	.	TGTGCCAGCAGCTTGGAAAGCCACGTACAAGAGACCCAGTACTTC	CASSLESHVQETQYF